This is a list of T cell receptor beta chains from one sample in a study of T cell repertoires in cytomegalovirus infection. Their recognized antigens are unknown. TCRdb used MiXCR to reprocess the reads, holding one entry per CDR3 protein. The profile shows about 220,000 distinct CDR3 sequences, around 35% of them singletons. The sample in question was CD8+ T cells from cultured PBMCs, obtained from culture after CMV antigen stimulation. The receptors were gathered from a human donor in good health (CMV status not recorded). Some clones in this sample may be carry-over from other donors' samples. Both conserved end residues are part of each CDR3. The order of the fields is CDR3 length, V gene, CDR3 protein.

length: 16; V: TRBV7-4; CDR3: CASSPLAGGPWETQYF
length: 14; V: TRBV7-4; CDR3: CASSSTGFMEKLFF
length: 15; V: TRBV5-1; CDR3: CASSSINRAGTEAFF
length: 13; V: TRBV12-5; CDR3: CASGLGAIVPQHF
length: 19; V: TRBV3-1; CDR3: CASSQPTGVLPTSYNEQFF
length: 10; V: TRBV2; CDR3: CASSVNTQYF
length: 14; V: TRBV2; CDR3: CASRTGTRSYEQYF
length: 16; V: TRBV6-5; CDR3: CASSYSGEGLDNEQFF
length: 15; V: TRBV7-2; CDR3: CASSLAVGQGASVYF
length: 13; V: TRBV25-1; CDR3: CASSEFETGELFF
length: 15; V: TRBV20-1; CDR3: CSAGTYTSVYYEQYF
length: 14; V: TRBV2; CDR3: CASSRQISTDLQYF
length: 14; V: TRBV28; CDR3: CASSLLGITDTQYF
length: 15; V: TRBV7-8; CDR3: CASTHETSGQETQYF
length: 15; V: TRBV27; CDR3: CASSLQEASHNEQFF
length: 18; V: TRBV11-3; CDR3: CASSLGVRGEGFDNEQFF
length: 17; V: TRBV4-1; CDR3: CASSQDELAGLADTQYF
length: 16; V: TRBV7-6; CDR3: CASSPSGTGRDTEAFF
length: 15; V: TRBV11-2; CDR3: CASSLGTGPNYGYTF
length: 14; V: TRBV6-1; CDR3: CASSGRGARLEAFF
length: 17; V: TRBV15; CDR3: CATSRGLGVGTTGELFF
length: 16; V: TRBV7-6; CDR3: CASSFRGRANTGELFF
length: 14; V: TRBV7-9; CDR3: CASSSLTDDNEQFF
length: 16; V: TRBV7-6; CDR3: CASRFADGRANYGYTF
length: 16; V: TRBV6-2/TRBV6-3; CDR3: CASSYWGRVDGQPQHF
length: 15; V: TRBV7-6; CDR3: CASSLPLGENTEAFF